Listed below are T cell receptor beta chains from one sample, sequenced in a study of T-cell reconstitution after alpha-beta-depleted transplantation in children. MiXCR, run by TCRdb on the PCR reads, gives a single entry per CDR3 protein. The data show fewer than 550,000 distinct CDR3 sequences, with around 10% seen just once and 13% to 15% held by the top ten. Here the sequenced sample was PBMCs, mostly from graft donor cells, taken 180 days after TCRalphabeta/CD19-depleted stem cell transplant. These receptors were obtained from a female patient between 2 and 15 years old who had a stem cell transplant for aplastic anemia, so the T cells may come from the graft donor. CDR3s include the opening cysteine and the closing phenylalanine or tryptophan. A D gene is named only where the DNA matches it firmly. Rows give clone size only sometimes, using once, few, many, or a class for an expanded clone.

v_call	d_call	clone_size	j_call	cdr3_aa	cdr3_nt
TRBV27	.	few	TRBJ1-5	CASSLRGYSNQPQHF	TGTGCCAGCAGTTTAAGAGGGTATAGCAATCAGCCCCAGCATTTT
TRBV11-2	.	many	TRBJ1-2	CASSLVIVELNPVTSTYGYTF	TGTGCCAGCAGCTTAGTTATAGTGGAGCTTAACCCCGTTACCTCAACCTATGGCTACACCTTC
TRBV28	.	few	TRBJ1-4	CASSRSTGWRSNEKLFF	TGTGCCAGCAGCCGCTCTACGGGTTGGCGATCTAATGAAAAACTGTTTTTT
TRBV14	TRBD1	few	TRBJ1-1	CASSQAPGQGYDTEAFF	TGTGCCAGCAGCCAAGCCCCGGGACAGGGGTATGACACTGAAGCTTTCTTT
TRBV7-9	.	few	TRBJ1-1	CASSFNSQGTEAFF	TGTGCCAGCAGCTTTAACAGCCAGGGGACTGAAGCTTTCTTT
TRBV4-2	.	.	TRBJ2-7	CASSLGTHREQYF	TGTGCCAGCAGCCTAGGGACCCATCGCGAGCAGTACTTC
TRBV7-9	.	.	TRBJ1-5	CASSIWEQPQHF	TGTGCCAGCAGCATTTGGGAGCAGCCCCAGCATTTT
TRBV4-1	.	.	TRBJ1-5	CASSQEWRGRYSNQPQHF	TGCGCCAGCAGCCAAGAATGGAGAGGGAGGTATAGCAATCAGCCCCAGCATTTT
TRBV30	TRBD1	.	TRBJ1-1	CAWRGRGMTEAFF	TGTGCCTGGAGGGGCAGGGGGATGACTGAAGCTTTCTTT
TRBV6-4	TRBD2	.	TRBJ2-7	CASSNNRDYPSQVLYEQYF	TGTGCCAGCAGTAACAACCGGGACTATCCGAGCCAAGTTCTTTACGAGCAGTACTTC
TRBV5-1	TRBD1	.	TRBJ2-1	CASSLAEWTGNNNEQFF	TGCGCCAGCAGCTTGGCCGAATGGACAGGGAATAACAATGAGCAGTTCTTC
TRBV5-6	TRBD1	few	TRBJ2-6	CASSYWTGANSGANVLTF	TGTGCCAGCAGCTACTGGACAGGGGCAAATTCTGGGGCCAACGTCCTGACTTTC
TRBV5-5	TRBD1	many	TRBJ2-1	CASRGGQGWDNEQFF	TGTGCCAGCAGAGGAGGACAGGGGTGGGACAATGAGCAGTTCTTC